These 32 T cell receptor beta chains were sequenced from one sample in a study of human T cells and chemical hapten exposure. TCRdb recomputed calls from the 5' RACE reads with MiXCR, one row per CDR3 protein. The table has around 82,000 distinct CDR3 sequences, roughly 8% seen once. RNA extraction used unfractionated whole blood as the source of total RNA. These receptors all come from a male donor in good health.

A few counts support this clonotype. The rearrangement uses TRBV7-9 and TRBJ1-2, with no clear D. Trimming cost V 5 bases and J 4 bases, with 20 bases left between them. This CDR3 has 16 amino acids. CDR1 and CDR2 from the germline V gene are SEHNR and FQNEAQ (reference sequence). The CDR3 DNA reads as TGTGCCAGCAGCCGCTGGATTGGAGGAACTCGCTATGGCTACACCTTC. It translates to CASSRWIGGTRYGYTF. Supplemented by reference TRBV7-9 and TRBJ1-2, the full variable domain reads DTGVSQNPRHKITKRGQNVTFRCDPISEHNRLYWYRQTLGQGPEFLTYFQNEAQLEKSRLLSDRFSAERPKGSFSTLEIQRTEQGDSAMYLCASSRWIGGTRYGYTFGSGTRLTVV.

This clonotype was detected ten times or more. This chain uses TRBV27 with TRBJ2-4; the D is unclear. The V gene lost 4 bases and the J gene lost 0 bases, with 7 bases spanning the gap. The germline gives CDR1 MNHEY, CDR2 SMNVEV (reference sequence). The CDR3 extends over 14 amino acids. CDR3 nucleotides: TGTGCCAGCAGTTCCCTACTAGCCAAAAACATTCAGTACTTC. Translating gives CASSSLLAKNIQYF.

This clonotype was found many times. The J gene is TRBJ2-7, the V gene TRBV20-1; 8 bases agree with TRBD1. Germline CDR1 reads DFQATT; CDR2 reads SNEGSKA (reference sequence). V lost 5 bases to trimming and J lost 3 bases; unmatched junction nucleotides: 9. This CDR3 is built from 14 residues. The CDR3 DNA is TGCAGTGCTTTGGGTGGACAGGGAGGCTACGAGCAGTACTTC. Its protein product is CSALGGQGGYEQYF.

At least ten counts were recorded for this clonotype. The CDR3 DNA sequence: TGTGCCAGCAGTCCCGGGACTAGCGGGGGAGAGACCCAGTACTTC. It specifies CASSPGTSGGETQYF. The gene calls are TRBV6-6 and TRBJ2-5; 14 nucleotides align to TRBD2. The V gene end was trimmed by 5 bases and the J gene end by 4 bases; junction bases not matched to a gene: 3. This CDR3 region has 15 residues. CDR1 is MNHNY and CDR2 is SVGAGI in the germline V gene (reference sequence).

In its sample, this clonotype was seen many times. This chain connects TRBV27 to TRBJ1-5; maybe TRBD1 (5 bases). Trimming took 5 bases from V and 5 from J, leaving 13 bases between them. This CDR3 has 14 residues. The germline V gene has CDR1 MNHEY and CDR2 SMNVEV (reference sequence). The CDR3 reads CASSGQENHQPQHF. CDR3 DNA: TGTGCCAGCAGTGGACAAGAGAACCATCAGCCCCAGCATTTT.

This clonotype was counted between two and nine times. The chain employs TRBV2 and TRBJ2-2; D unresolved. CDR1 is SNHLY, CDR2 FYNNEI, per germline. The CDR3 sequence is 11 residues long. The V and J ends lost 5 bases and 5 bases respectively, with 3 bases between them. The CDR3 nucleotides are TGTGCCAGCAGTTTAACCGGGGAGCTGTTTTTT. Residues: CASSLTGELFF.

Only a few counts were recorded for this clonotype. The chain carries TRBV5-6 and TRBJ1-2, with no clear D. Trimming cost V 0 bases and J 4 bases, with 13 bases left between them. Germline values: CDR1 SGHDT, CDR2 YYEEEE. The CDR3 has 15 residues. CDR3 amino acids: CASSLAPPGVYGYTF. The CDR3 DNA follows: TGTGCCAGCAGCTTGGCCCCTCCCGGGGTCTATGGCTACACCTTC.

This clonotype was detected many times. The rearrangement uses TRBV7-2 and TRBJ2-2; 14 nucleotides agree with TRBD2. The CDR3 runs 20 residues. With 5 bases clipped from V and 7 bases from J, the junction kept 18 bases outside the gene matches. The germline CDR1 and CDR2 sequences are SGHTA and FQGNSA. The chain's CDR3 is CASSAWTSGGTWAKGGELFF. CDR3 in DNA: TGTGCCAGCAGCGCATGGACTAGCGGGGGGACATGGGCCAAGGGCGGGGAGCTGTTTTTT. Variable domain in full (rest from reference TRBV7-2 and TRBJ2-2): GAGVSQSPSNKVTEKGKDVELRCDPISGHTALYWYRQSLGQGLEFLIYFQGNSAPDKSGLPSDRFSAERTGGSVSTLTIQRTQQEDSAVYLCASSAWTSGGTWAKGGELFFGEGSRLTVL.

Only a few counts were recorded for this clonotype. V and J are TRBV18 and TRBJ1-2; the match to TRBD1 covers 7 bases. V was clipped by 0 bases and J by 2 bases; unmatched bases: 9. The CDR3 is 17 residues long. Germline lookup yields CDR1 KGHSH and CDR2 LQKENI. In DNA form, the CDR3 reads TGTGCCAGCTCACCACCAAGGACAGGCCGGGCGAACTATGGCTACACCTTC. This gives the protein CASSPPRTGRANYGYTF.

This clonotype was seen more than once but under ten times. V and J are TRBV7-9 and TRBJ1-1, with TRBD1 matching 7 bases. The junction had 6 bases not matched to a gene; V was cut back by 3 bases and J by 2 bases. The CDR3 is 15 amino acids. Germline CDR1 and CDR2: SEHNR and FQNEAQ (reference sequence). CDR3 nucleotide sequence: TGTGCCAGCAGCTTTATTCAGGGGGTCAACACTGAAGCTTTCTTT. Translating it yields CASSFIQGVNTEAFF. Supplemented by reference TRBV7-9 and TRBJ1-1, the full variable domain reads DTGVSQNPRHKITKRGQNVTFRCDPISEHNRLYWYRQTLGQGPEFLTYFQNEAQLEKSRLLSDRFSAERPKGSFSTLEIQRTEQGDSAMYLCASSFIQGVNTEAFFGQGTRLTVV.

The CDR3 DNA reads TGTGCCAGCGAGGGACAGGGGGAATCAGCTTTCTTT. Protein product: CASEGQGESAFF. J is TRBJ1-1 and V is TRBV6-6, with TRBD1 identical over 11 bases. The germline V gene encodes CDR1 MNHNY and CDR2 SVGAGI (reference sequence). CDR3 size: 12 residues. J lost 10 bases, V lost 8 bases, and 6 bases had no gene match.

This clonotype was counted at least ten times. V usage is TRBV12-3 or TRBV12-4 and J usage is TRBJ2-3, with 10 bases matching TRBD1. CDR3 length: 17 residues. V gave up 8 bases and J gave up 3 bases; unmatched junction bases: 14. In DNA, the CDR3 is TGTGCCAGCTGTAACGCCTGGGGGACAGGGGCAACAGATACGCAGTATTTT. This gives the protein CASCNAWGTGATDTQYF.

A few counts support this clonotype. The chain combines TRBV27 with TRBJ2-3; a possible D gene is TRBD1 (5 bases). Deletions cut 5 bases from V and 5 bases from J, with 8 bases between. CDR3 length: 12 amino acids. The germline CDR1 and CDR2 sequences are MNHEY and SMNVEV (reference sequence). CDR3 in amino acids: CASSPTVDTQYF. DNA of the CDR3: TGTGCCAGCAGTCCGACAGTAGATACGCAGTATTTT.

This rearrangement joins TRBV14 to TRBJ2-4; the D gene could be TRBD1 or TRBD2 (5 bases each). V dropped 4 bases and J dropped 1 base, with 11 bases sitting between them. Germline CDR1 and CDR2: SGHDN and FVKESK. The CDR3 contains 15 residues. CDR3 in amino acids: CASSRAEGAKNIQYF. CDR3 DNA: TGTGCCAGCAGCCGGGCCGAGGGGGCCAAAAACATTCAGTACTTC.

There are many counts of this clonotype. This chain uses TRBV10-3 with TRBJ2-7; possible D gene TRBD1, 6 bases. CDR3 length: 14 amino acids. The germline CDR1 and CDR2 sequences are ENHRY and SYGVKD. Trimming shortened V by 0 bases and J by 0 bases, and 6 bases separated the two germline ends. CDR3 in amino acids: CAISESDSSYEQYF. The CDR3 DNA follows: TGTGCCATCAGTGAGTCGGACAGCTCCTACGAGCAGTACTTC.

A few counts support this clonotype. CDR3 in amino acids: CASSFSATNEKLFF. The DNA of the CDR3 is TGTGCCAGCAGCTTTTCAGCAACTAATGAAAAACTGTTTTTT. The rearrangement joins TRBV7-2 to TRBJ1-4; D call uncertain. The germline V gene encodes CDR1 SGHTA and CDR2 FQGNSA. The CDR3 extends over 14 amino acids. Trimming left V 3 bases short and J 0 bases short, with 5 bases between.

This clonotype was counted ten times or more. The chain employs TRBV2 and TRBJ1-5; weak D call: TRBD1 (5 bases). The CDR3 is 15 residues long. Germline V gene lookup returns CDR1 SNHLY and CDR2 FYNNEI. V shed 6 bases and J shed 1 base, with 13 bases lying between them. The CDR3 reads CASSRDSESNQPQHF. DNA of the CDR3: TGTGCCAGCAGCCGGGACTCCGAAAGCAATCAGCCCCAGCATTTT.

This clonotype was seen at least ten times. The chain recombines TRBV2 with TRBJ2-4; weak D call: TRBD2 (6 bases). CDR3 length: 15 residues. With 7 bases removed from V and 6 bases from J, the gap between germline ends came to 19 bases. CDR1 is SNHLY and CDR2 is FYNNEI in the germline V gene. The CDR3 sequence: CASNGDPGVGNIQYF. The CDR3 region has the DNA TGTGCCAGCAATGGAGATCCGGGGGTGGGAAACATTCAGTACTTC.

This clonotype was found a few times. The chain couples TRBV12-3 or TRBV12-4 to TRBJ2-4; possible D gene TRBD2, 7 bases. The CDR3 has 16 amino acids. V shed 3 bases and J shed 2 bases, with 14 bases lying between them. DNA of the CDR3: TGTGCCAGCAGTTTTTGGGGGGGGGGCCCCAAAAACATTCAGTACTTC. This gives the protein CASSFWGGGPKNIQYF.

V is TRBV6-1 and J is TRBJ2-3, with D hard to call. This CDR3 has 16 residues. Germline assignment: CDR1 MNHNS and CDR2 SASEGT. Between the trimmed V and J ends, which lost 4 bases and 2 bases, there was a span of 16 bases. The CDR3: CASSVGSSAPTDTQYF. CDR3 coding DNA: TGTGCCAGCAGTGTGGGCTCTTCAGCCCCCACAGATACGCAGTATTTT.

This clonotype occurred a few times. The rearrangement joins TRBV19 to TRBJ2-3, with 9 bases lining up with TRBD2. Looked up from germline, CDR1 is LNHDA and CDR2 is SQIVND (reference sequence). The CDR3 runs to 17 residues. V was pared by 1 base and J by 4 bases, with 9 bases of the junction left unmatched. DNA of the CDR3: TGTGCCAGTAGTATAGGGAGGACTCTAGCGGGGCCAGATACGCAGTATTTT. It encodes CASSIGRTLAGPDTQYF.

This clonotype was seen only a few times. The chain has TRBV11-3 and TRBJ2-2, with a weak D call TRBD2 (6 bases). The germline V and J ends were trimmed by 5 bases and 0 bases, with 7 bases remaining between them. This CDR3 is 14 amino acids long. In germline, CDR1 is SGHNT, CDR2 YENEEA. CDR3: CASSRRANTGELFF. The DNA for the CDR3 is TGTGCCAGCAGCCGGAGGGCGAACACCGGGGAGCTGTTTTTT.

This chain connects TRBV2 to TRBJ1-1; unclear D gene. Trimming took off 3 bases at V and 1 base at J, with 6 bases between the two ends. This CDR3 has 13 residues. Germline V lookup: CDR1 SNHLY, CDR2 FYNNEI. The CDR3 region has the DNA TGTGCCAGCAGTGAGGCCCCGAACACTGAAGCTTTCTTT. Translated: CASSEAPNTEAFF.

This clonotype was counted between two and nine times. The V call is TRBV27, the J call TRBJ1-2, with 8 bases matching TRBD1. Trimming removed 5 bases from V and 4 bases from J; junction bases left unmatched: 9. Germline V gene sequence: CDR1 MNHEY, CDR2 SMNVEV (reference sequence). The CDR3 extends over 15 amino acids. CDR3 nucleotides: TGTGCCAGCAGTCCGCGGACAGGGACTACCTATGGCTACACCTTC. Residues: CASSPRTGTTYGYTF.

This clonotype was recorded a few times. The CDR3 DNA sequence: TGTGCCAGCAGCCAAGATCATAAGCGGGGGGGCCTCTACAATGAGCAGTTCTTC. The encoded protein is CASSQDHKRGGLYNEQFF. This rearrangement joins TRBV3-1 to TRBJ2-1, with 10 bases identical to TRBD2. The trim removed 0 bases at V and 3 bases at J, leaving 8 bases unmatched. The CDR3 totals 18 residues. Germline CDR1 LGHDT, CDR2 YNNKEL (reference sequence).

Many counts were recorded for this clonotype. The chain recombines TRBV20-1 with TRBJ1-5, with TRBD1 identical over 10 bases. The junction had 16 bases not matched to a gene; V was cut back by 1 base and J by 7 bases. Germline V gives CDR1 DFQATT, CDR2 SNEGSKA (reference sequence). The CDR3 covers 18 residues. The CDR3 region is CSARVGTGAFGGRQPQHF. In DNA, the CDR3 is TGCAGTGCTAGAGTCGGGACAGGGGCCTTTGGGGGCCGGCAGCCCCAGCATTTT.

This chain links TRBV9 with TRBJ1-1; 11 positions agree with TRBD1. Germline V gives CDR1 SGDLS, CDR2 YYNGEE. The CDR3 is made up of 15 amino acids. V dropped 1 base and J dropped 6; count of bases not matched to a gene: 5. The CDR3 DNA reads TGTGCCAGCAGCGTATCGGGACAGGGGGGCTCTGAAGCTTTCTTT. As protein: CASSVSGQGGSEAFF.

This clonotype has a count of ten or more. The rearrangement joins TRBV12-5 to TRBJ1-1, with D tentatively TRBD1 (5 bases). From germline, CDR1 is LGHNT and CDR2 FRNRAP. V lost 1 base, J lost 0 bases, and 12 bases lay in between. The CDR3 runs 16 residues. CDR3 in DNA: TGTGCTAGTGGTTTGGAACCGGGACGTCTGAACACTGAAGCTTTCTTT. This encodes CASGLEPGRLNTEAFF.

The rearrangement joins TRBV7-9 to TRBJ2-1, with D possibly being TRBD2 (5 bases). The ends were cut back, 5 bases at V and 3 bases at J, with 17 bases in the middle. The V gene's germline CDR1 is SEHNR and CDR2 FQNEAQ (reference sequence). The CDR3 runs to 16 residues. CDR3 region: CASSPLGLVNYNEQFF. The CDR3 DNA reads as TGTGCCAGCAGCCCCCTTGGACTCGTCAACTACAATGAGCAGTTCTTC.

There are many counts of this clonotype. The CDR3 here is CASSRGLETWNEQFF. The CDR3 coding sequence is TGTGCCAGCAGCAGGGGACTAGAAACGTGGAATGAGCAGTTCTTC. The chain joins TRBV5-5 to TRBJ2-1; 8 nucleotides agree with TRBD2. This CDR3 contains 15 residues. Trimming at V came to 4 bases and at J to 7 bases, leaving 10 bases not matched to a gene. Per germline, CDR1 SGHKS and CDR2 YYEKEE (reference sequence).

This clonotype came up many times. The V and J genes are TRBV7-3 and TRBJ2-1; 8 bases agree with TRBD2. CDR1 is SGHTA and CDR2 is FQGTGA in the germline V gene. J gave up 8 bases and V 9 bases, and 9 bases lay outside the gene matches. The CDR3 loop spans 13 amino acids. The CDR3 loop is CASSGATTHEQFF. The CDR3 bases are TGTGCCAGTAGCGGGGCCACTACACATGAGCAGTTCTTC.

The table lists this clonotype with many counts. This chain links TRBV5-1 with TRBJ1-4; no clear D. V gave up 5 bases and J gave up 4 bases, with 12 bases separating them. The germline V gene has CDR1 SGHRS and CDR2 YFSETQ. The CDR3 covers 14 residues. CDR3 protein: CASRQRADNEKLFF. CDR3 nucleotides: TGCGCCAGCAGGCAGAGGGCCGATAATGAAAAACTGTTTTTT.